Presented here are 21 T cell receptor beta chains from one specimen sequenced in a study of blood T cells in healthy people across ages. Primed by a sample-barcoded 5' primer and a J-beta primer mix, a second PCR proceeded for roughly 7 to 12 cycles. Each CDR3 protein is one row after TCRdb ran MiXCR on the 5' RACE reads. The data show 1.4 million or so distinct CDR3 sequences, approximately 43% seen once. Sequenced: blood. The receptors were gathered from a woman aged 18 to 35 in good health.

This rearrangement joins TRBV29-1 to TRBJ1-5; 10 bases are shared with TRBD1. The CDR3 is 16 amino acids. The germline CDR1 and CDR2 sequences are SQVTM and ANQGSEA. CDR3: CSDRDRGLPSNQPQHF. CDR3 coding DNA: TGCAGTGACCGGGACAGGGGCCTCCCTAGCAATCAGCCCCAGCATTTT.

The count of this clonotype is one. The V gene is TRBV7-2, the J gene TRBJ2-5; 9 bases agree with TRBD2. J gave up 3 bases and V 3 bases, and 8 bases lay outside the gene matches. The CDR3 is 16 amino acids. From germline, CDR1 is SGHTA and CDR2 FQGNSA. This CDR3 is CASSFLSGGLKETQYF. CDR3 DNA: TGTGCCAGCAGCTTCCTTAGCGGGGGATTGAAAGAGACCCAGTACTTC. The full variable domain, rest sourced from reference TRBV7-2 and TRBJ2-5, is GAGVSQSPSNKVTEKGKDVELRCDPISGHTALYWYRQSLGQGLEFLIYFQGNSAPDKSGLPSDRFSAERTGGSVSTLTIQRTQQEDSAVYLCASSFLSGGLKETQYFGPGTRLLVL.

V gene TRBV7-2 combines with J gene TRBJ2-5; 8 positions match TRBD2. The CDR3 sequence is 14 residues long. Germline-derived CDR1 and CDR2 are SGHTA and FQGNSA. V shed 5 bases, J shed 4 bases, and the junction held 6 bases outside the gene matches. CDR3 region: CASSVSGSGETQYF. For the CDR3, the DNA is TGTGCCAGCAGCGTCAGCGGGAGTGGAGAGACCCAGTACTTC.

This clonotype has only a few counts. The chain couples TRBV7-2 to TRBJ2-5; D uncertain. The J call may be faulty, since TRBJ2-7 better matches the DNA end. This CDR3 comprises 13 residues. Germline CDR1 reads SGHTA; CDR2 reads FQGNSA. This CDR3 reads CASSVTGFYEQYF. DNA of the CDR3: TGTGCCAGCAGTGTGACGGGTTTCTACGAGCAGTACTTC.

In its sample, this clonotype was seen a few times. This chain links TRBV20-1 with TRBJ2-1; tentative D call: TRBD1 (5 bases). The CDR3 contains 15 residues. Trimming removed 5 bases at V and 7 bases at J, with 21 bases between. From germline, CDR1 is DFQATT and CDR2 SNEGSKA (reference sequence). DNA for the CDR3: TGCAGTGCTCCCTCATCGGTCCTCAGGGTTAATGAGCAGTTCTTC. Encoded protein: CSAPSSVLRVNEQFF.

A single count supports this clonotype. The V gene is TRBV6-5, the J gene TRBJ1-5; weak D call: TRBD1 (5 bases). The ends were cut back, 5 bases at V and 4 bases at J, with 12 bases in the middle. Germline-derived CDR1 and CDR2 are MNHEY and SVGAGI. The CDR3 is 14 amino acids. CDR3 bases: TGTGCCAGCAGTCTCCAGGGCGTAAATCAGCCCCAGCATTTT. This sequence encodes CASSLQGVNQPQHF.

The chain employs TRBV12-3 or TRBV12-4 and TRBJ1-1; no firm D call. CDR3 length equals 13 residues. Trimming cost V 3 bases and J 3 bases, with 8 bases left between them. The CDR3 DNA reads TGTGCCAGCAGTTTGAGCACACACACTGAAGCTTTCTTT. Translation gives CASSLSTHTEAFF.

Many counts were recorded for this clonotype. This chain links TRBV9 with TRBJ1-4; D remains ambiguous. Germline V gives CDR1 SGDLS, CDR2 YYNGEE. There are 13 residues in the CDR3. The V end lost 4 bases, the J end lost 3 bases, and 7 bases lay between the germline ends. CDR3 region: CASSLRPNEKLFF. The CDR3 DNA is TGTGCCAGCAGCCTTAGGCCTAATGAAAAACTGTTTTTT.

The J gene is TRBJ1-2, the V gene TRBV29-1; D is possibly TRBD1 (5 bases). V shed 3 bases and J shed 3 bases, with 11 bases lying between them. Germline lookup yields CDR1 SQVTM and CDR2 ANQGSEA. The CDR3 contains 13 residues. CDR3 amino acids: CSVEKGTHYGYTF. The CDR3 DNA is TGCAGCGTTGAGAAGGGGACCCACTATGGCTACACCTTC.

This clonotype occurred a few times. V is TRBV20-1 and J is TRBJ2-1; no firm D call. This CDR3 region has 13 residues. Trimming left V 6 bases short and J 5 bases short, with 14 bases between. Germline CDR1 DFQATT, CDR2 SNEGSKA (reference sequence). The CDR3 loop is CSARQDGNNEQFF. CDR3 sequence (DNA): TGCAGTGCCCGGCAGGACGGAAACAATGAGCAGTTCTTC.

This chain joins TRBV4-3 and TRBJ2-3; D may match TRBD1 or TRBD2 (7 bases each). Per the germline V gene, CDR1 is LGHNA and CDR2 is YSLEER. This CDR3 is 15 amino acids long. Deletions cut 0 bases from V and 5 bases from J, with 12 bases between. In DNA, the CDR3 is TGCGCCAGCAGCCAAGATGACAGGGAGGGAGATACGCAGTATTTT. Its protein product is CASSQDDREGDTQYF.

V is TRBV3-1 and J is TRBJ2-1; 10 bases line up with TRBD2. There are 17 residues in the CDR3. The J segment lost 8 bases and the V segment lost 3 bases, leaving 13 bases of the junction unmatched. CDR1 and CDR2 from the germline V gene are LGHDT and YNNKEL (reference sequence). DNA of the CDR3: TGTGCCAGCAGCCAGGAGATACTAGCGGGGTACATCCATGAGCAGTTCTTC. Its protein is CASSQEILAGYIHEQFF.

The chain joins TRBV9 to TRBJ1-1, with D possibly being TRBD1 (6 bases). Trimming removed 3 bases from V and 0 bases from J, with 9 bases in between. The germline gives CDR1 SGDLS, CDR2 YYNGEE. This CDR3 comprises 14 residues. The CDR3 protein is CASSAGTLNTEAFF. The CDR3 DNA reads TGTGCCAGCAGCGCCGGGACATTGAACACTGAAGCTTTCTTT. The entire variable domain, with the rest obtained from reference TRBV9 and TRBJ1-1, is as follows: DSGVTQTPKHLITATGQRVTLRCSPRSGDLSVYWYQQSLDQGLQFLIQYYNGEERAKGNILERFSAQQFPDLHSELNLSSLELGDSALYFCASSAGTLNTEAFFGQGTRLTVV.

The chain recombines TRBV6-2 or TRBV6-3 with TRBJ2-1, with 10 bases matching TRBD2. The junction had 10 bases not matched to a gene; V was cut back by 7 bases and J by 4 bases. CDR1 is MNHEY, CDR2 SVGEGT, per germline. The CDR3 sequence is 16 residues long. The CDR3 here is CASTASGTSAYNEQFF. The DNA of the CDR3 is TGTGCCAGCACCGCCTCCGGGACTAGCGCATACAATGAGCAGTTCTTC.

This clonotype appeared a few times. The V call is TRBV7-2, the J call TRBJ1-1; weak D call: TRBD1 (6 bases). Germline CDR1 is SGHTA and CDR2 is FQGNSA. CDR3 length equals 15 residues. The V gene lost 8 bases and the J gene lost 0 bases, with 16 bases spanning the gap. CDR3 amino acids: CASLLGGILNTEAFF. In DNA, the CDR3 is TGTGCCAGCCTTTTGGGGGGCATTTTGAACACTGAAGCTTTCTTT. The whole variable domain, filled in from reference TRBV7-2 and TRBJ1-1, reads GAGVSQSPSNKVTEKGKDVELRCDPISGHTALYWYRQSLGQGLEFLIYFQGNSAPDKSGLPSDRFSAERTGGSVSTLTIQRTQQEDSAVYLCASLLGGILNTEAFFGQGTRLTVV.

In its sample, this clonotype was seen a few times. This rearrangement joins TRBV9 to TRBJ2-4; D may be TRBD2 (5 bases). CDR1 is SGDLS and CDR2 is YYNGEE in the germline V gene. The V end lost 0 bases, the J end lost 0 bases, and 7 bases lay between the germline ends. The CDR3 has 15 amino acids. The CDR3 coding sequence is TGTGCCAGCAGCGTAGGGAGGTTAGCCAAAAACATTCAGTACTTC. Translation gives CASSVGRLAKNIQYF.

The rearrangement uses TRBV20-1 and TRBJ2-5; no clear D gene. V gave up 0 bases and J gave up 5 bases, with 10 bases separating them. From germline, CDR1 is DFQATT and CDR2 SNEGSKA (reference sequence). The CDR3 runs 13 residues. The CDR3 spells CSARDSGIETQYF. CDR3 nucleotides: TGCAGTGCTAGAGATAGTGGAATCGAGACCCAGTACTTC.

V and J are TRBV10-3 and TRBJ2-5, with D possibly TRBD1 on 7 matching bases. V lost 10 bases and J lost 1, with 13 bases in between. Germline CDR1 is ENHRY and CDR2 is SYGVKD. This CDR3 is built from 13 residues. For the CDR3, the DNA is TGTGCCACCAGGGGGGAGACCCAAGAGACCCAGTACTTC. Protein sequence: CATRGETQETQYF.

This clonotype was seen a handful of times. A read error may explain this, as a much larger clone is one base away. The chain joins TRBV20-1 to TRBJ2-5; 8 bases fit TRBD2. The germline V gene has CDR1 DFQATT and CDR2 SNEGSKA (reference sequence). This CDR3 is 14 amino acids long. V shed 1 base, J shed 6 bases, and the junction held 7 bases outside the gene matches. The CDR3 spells CSARAGGLLKTQYF. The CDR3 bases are TGCAGTGCTAGAGCGGGGGGGCTGTTAAAGACCCAGTACTTC.

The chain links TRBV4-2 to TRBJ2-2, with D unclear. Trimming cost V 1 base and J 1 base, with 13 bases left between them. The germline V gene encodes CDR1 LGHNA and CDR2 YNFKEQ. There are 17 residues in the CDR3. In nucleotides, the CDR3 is TGTGCCAGCAGCCAAGTGCGCGGAACCCAGAACACCGGGGAGCTGTTTTTT. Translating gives CASSQVRGTQNTGELFF.

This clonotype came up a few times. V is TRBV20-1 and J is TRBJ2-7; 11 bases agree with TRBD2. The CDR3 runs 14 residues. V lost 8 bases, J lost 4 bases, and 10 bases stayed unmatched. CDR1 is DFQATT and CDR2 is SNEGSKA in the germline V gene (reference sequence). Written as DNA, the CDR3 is TGCAGTACCTACATGCTAGCGGGAGGATACGAGCAGTACTTC. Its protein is CSTYMLAGGYEQYF.